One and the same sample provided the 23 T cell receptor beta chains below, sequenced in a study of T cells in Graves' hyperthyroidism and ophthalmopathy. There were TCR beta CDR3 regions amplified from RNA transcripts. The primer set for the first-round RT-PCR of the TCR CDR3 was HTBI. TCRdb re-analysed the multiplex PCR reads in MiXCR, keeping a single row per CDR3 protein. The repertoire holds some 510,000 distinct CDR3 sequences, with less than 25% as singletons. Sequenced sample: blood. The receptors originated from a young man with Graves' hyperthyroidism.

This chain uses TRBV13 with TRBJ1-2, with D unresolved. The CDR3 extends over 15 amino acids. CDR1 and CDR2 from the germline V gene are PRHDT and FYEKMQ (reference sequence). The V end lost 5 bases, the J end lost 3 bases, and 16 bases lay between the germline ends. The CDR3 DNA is TGTGCCAGCAGCCAACGGCCTGCCCACTACTATGGCTACACCTTC. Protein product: CASSQRPAHYYGYTF.

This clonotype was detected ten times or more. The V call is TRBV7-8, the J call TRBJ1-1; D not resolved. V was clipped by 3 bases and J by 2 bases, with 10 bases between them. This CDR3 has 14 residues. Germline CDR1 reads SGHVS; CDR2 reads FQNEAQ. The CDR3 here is CASSLGLDNTEAFF. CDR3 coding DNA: TGTGCCAGCAGCTTGGGCCTAGACAACACTGAAGCTTTCTTT. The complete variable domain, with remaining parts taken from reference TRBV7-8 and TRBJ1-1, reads GAGVSQSPRYKVAKRGQDVALRCDPISGHVSLFWYQQALGQGPEFLTYFQNEAQLDKSGLPSDRFFAERPEGSVSTLKIQRTQQEDSAVYLCASSLGLDNTEAFFGQGTRLTVV.

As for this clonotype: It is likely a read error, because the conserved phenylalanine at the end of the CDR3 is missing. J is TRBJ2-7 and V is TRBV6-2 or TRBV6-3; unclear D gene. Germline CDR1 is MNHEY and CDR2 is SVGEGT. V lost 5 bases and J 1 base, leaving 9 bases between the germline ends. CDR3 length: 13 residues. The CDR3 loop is CASSGSASYEQYL. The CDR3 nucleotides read TGTGCCAGCAGTGGCTCCGCTTCCTACGAGCAGTACCTC.

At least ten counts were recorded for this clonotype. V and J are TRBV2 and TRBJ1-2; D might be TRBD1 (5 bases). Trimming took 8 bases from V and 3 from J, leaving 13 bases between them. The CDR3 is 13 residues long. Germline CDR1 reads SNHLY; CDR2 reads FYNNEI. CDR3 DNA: TGTGCCAGCCAGACCGGGACGGACTATGGCTACACCTTC. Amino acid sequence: CASQTGTDYGYTF.

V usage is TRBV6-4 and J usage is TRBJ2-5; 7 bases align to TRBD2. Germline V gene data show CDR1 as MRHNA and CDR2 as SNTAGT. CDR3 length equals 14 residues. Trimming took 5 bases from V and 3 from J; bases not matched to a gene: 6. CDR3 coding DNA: TGTGCCAGCAGTCTATCGGCGGGGGAAGAGACCCAGTACTTC. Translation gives CASSLSAGEETQYF.

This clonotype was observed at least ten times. The CDR3 nucleotides are TGTGCCAGCAGTCAGGACAGGGGGGTTGAGACCCAGTACTTC. Residues: CASSQDRGVETQYF. This chain joins TRBV12-3 or TRBV12-4 and TRBJ2-5; 10 bases map to TRBD1. The CDR3 spans 14 residues. Trimming at V came to 5 bases and at J to 5 bases, leaving 5 bases not matched to a gene.

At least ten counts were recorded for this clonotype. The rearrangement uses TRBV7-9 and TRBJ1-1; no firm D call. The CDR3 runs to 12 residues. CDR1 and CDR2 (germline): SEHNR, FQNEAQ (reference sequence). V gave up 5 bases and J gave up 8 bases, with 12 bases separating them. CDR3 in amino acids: CASSTPMSEAFF. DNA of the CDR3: TGTGCCAGCAGCACCCCGATGTCCGAAGCTTTCTTT.

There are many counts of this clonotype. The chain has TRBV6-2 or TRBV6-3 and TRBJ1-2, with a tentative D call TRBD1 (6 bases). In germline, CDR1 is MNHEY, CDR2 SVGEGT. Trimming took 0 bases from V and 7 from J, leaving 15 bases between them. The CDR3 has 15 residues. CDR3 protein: CASSYSRTGIFGYTF. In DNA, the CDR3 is TGTGCCAGCAGTTACTCGAGAACAGGGATCTTTGGCTACACCTTC.

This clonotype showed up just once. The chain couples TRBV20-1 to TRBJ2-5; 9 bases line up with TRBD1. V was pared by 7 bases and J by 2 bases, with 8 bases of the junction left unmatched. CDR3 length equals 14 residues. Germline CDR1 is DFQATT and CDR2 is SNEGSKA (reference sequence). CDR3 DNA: TGCAGTGGCAGACAGGGGGGACAACAAGAGACCCAGTACTTC. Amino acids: CSGRQGGQQETQYF.

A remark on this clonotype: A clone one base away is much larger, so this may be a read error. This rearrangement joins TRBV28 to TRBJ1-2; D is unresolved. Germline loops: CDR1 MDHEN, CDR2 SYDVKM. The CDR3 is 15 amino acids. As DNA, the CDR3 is TGTGCCAGCAGTTTAAACTCGCCAGGAACCTATGGCTGCACCTTC. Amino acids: CASSLNSPGTYGCTF.

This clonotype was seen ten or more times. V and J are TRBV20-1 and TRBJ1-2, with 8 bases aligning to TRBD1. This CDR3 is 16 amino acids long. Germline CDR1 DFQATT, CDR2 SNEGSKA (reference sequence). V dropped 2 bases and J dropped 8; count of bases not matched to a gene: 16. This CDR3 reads CSARFRDRRPAAGYTF. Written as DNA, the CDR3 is TGCAGTGCTAGATTCCGGGACAGGCGTCCCGCGGCGGGCTACACCTTC.

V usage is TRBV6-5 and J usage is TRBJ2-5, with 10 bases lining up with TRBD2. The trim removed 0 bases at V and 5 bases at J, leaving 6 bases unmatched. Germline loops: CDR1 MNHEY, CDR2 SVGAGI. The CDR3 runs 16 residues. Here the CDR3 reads CASSYSWLAGEETQYF. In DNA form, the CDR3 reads TGTGCCAGCAGTTACTCATGGCTAGCGGGGGAGGAGACCCAGTACTTC.

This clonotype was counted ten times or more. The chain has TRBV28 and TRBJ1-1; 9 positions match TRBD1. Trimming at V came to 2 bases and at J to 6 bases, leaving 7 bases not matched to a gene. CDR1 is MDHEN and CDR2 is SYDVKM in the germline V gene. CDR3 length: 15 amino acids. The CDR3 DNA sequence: TGTGCCAGCAGTTTAGGGGACAGGGACTCGGCTGAAGCTTTCTTT. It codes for CASSLGDRDSAEAFF.

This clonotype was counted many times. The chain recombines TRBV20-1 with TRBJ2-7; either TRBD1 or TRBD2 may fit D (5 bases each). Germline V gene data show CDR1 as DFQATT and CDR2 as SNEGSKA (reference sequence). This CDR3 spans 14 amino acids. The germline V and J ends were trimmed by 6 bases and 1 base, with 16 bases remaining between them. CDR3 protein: CSAPTQGVSYEQYF. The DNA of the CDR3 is TGCAGTGCCCCCACCCAGGGAGTATCCTACGAGCAGTACTTC.

The CDR3 DNA reads as TGTGCCAGCAGTTCCGGGACAGGGATCCCCTACGAGCAGTACTTC. Translating it yields CASSSGTGIPYEQYF. The chain joins TRBV28 to TRBJ2-7; 9 bases agree with TRBD1. The germline V gene encodes CDR1 MDHEN and CDR2 SYDVKM. This CDR3 has 15 residues. The trim removed 4 bases at V and 2 bases at J, leaving 6 bases unmatched.

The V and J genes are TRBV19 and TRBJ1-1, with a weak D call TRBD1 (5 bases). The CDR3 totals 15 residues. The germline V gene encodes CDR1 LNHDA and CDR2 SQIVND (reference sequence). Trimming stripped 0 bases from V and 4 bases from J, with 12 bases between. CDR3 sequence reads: CASSIEGRATTEAFF. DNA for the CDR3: TGTGCCAGTAGTATAGAGGGCAGGGCGACCACTGAAGCTTTCTTT.

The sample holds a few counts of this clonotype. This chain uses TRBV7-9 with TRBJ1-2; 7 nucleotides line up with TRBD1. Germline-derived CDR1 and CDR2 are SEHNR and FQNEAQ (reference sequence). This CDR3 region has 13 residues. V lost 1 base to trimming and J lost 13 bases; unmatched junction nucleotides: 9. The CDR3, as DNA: TGTGCCAGCAGCTTAGTAACAGGGGCCCTGCTCACCTTC. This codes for CASSLVTGALLTF.

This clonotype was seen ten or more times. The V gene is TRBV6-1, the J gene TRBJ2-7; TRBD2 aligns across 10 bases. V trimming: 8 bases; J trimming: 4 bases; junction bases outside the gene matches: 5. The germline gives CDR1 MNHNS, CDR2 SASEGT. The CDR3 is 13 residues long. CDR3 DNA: TGTGCCAGCGTGAATAGCGGGGGGTACGAGCAGTACTTC. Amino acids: CASVNSGGYEQYF.

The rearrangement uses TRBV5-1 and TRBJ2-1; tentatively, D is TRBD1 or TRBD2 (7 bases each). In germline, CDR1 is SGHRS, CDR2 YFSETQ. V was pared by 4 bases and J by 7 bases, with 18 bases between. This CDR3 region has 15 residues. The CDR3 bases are TGCGCCAGCAGCCGGGGGGTGGGACAGATGAATGAGCAGTTCTTC. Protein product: CASSRGVGQMNEQFF. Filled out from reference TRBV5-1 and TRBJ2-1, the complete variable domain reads KAGVTQTPRYLIKTRGQQVTLSCSPISGHRSVSWYQQTPGQGLQFLFEYFSETQRNKGNFPGRFSGRQFSNSRSEMNVSTLELGDSALYLCASSRGVGQMNEQFFGPGTRLTVL.

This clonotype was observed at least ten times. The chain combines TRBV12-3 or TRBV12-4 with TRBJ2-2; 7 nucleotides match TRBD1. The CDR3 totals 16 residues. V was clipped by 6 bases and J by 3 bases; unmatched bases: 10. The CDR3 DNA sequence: TGTGCCAGCAGCCACCAGACAGGGCCCTACACCGGGGAGCTGTTTTTT. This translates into CASSHQTGPYTGELFF.

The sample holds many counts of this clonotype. CDR3 nucleotides: TGTGCCAGCAGTTTTACAATGACCGCCTACGAGCAGTACTTC. This gives the protein CASSFTMTAYEQYF. The chain links TRBV12-3 or TRBV12-4 to TRBJ2-7; the D is unclear. This CDR3 spans 14 amino acids. The ends were cut back, 3 bases at V and 2 bases at J, with 11 bases in the middle.

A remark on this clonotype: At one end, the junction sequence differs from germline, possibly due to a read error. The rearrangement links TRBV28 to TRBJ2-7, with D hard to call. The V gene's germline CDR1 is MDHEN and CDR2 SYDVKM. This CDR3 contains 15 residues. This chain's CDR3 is CACSPPAVPPYEQYF. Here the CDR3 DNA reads TGTGCCTGCAGCCCCCCCGCGGTCCCACCCTACGAGCAGTACTTC.

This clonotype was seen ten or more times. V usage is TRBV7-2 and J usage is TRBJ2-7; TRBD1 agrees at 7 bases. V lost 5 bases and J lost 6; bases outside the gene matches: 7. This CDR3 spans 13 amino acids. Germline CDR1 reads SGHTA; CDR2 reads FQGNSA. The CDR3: CASSKTGASEQYF. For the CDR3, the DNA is TGTGCCAGCAGCAAAACAGGGGCCTCCGAGCAGTACTTC.